The subject of this entry is one T cell receptor beta chain. Its specificity is unknown. These data are taken from a study of cytomegalovirus exposure and HLA in healthy donors. As for the study in general: Membership in the Caucasian-associated ancestry cluster was found for 75% to 85% of roughly 360 genotyped donors. General study findings and limits: When presence/absence was analysed, sequencing depth was taken to be roughly uniform across donors. An analysis done earlier found most TCR beta V segments productive about 87% or about 30% of the time. Association with HLA alleles at 0.05 false discovery rate was found for around 15,000 TCR beta sequences in a later analysis.

PCR employed 60 Vbeta and 13 Jbeta primers. Sequencing was performed with immunoSEQ multiplex PCR; in TCRdb, only in-frame clones are kept and a portion is missing. Found here are around 150,000 clones, roughly 85% of them singletons; the top ten hold around 0.98%. There are 15 residues in the CDR3. The gene calls are TRBV12-2 and TRBJ2-7; no check of the table's D call, TRBD2, against the DNA was made. TRBV12-2 is an annotated pseudogene. The receptor's source is a woman aged 45-59 years in good health and CMV-seropositive. The sample consisted of PBMCs. DNA for the CDR3: TGTGCAAGTCGCTTGGGTCAAGGGAGCTTCTACGAGCAGTACTTC. It is translated as CASRLGQGSFYEQYF.